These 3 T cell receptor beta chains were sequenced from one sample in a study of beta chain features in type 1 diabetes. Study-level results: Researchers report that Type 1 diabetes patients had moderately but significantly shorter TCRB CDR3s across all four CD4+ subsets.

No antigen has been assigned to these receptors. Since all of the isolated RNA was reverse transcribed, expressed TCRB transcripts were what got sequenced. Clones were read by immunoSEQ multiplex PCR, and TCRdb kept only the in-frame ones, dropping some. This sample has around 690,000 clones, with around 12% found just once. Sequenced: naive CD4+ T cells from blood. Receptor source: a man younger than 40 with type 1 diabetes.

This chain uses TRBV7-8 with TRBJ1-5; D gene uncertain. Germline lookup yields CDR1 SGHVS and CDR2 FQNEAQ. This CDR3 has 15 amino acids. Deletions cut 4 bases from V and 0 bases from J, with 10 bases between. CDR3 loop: CASSSSLGSNQPQHF. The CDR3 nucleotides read TGTGCCAGCAGCTCCTCATTGGGTAGCAATCAGCCCCAGCATTTT.

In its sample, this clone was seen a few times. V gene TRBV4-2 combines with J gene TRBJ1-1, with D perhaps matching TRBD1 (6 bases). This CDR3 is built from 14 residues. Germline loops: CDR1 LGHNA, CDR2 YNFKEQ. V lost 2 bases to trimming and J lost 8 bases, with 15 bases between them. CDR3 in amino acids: CASSQLQGSLEAFF. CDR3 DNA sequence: TGTGCCAGCAGCCAACTACAGGGTTCCTTAGAAGCTTTCTTT.

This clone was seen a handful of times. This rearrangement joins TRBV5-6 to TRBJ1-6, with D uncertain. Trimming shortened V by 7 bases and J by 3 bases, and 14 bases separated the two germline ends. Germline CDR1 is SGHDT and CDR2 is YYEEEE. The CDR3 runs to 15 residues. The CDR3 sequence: CASRPRDLYNSPLHF. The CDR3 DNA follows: TGTGCCAGCCGCCCCCGGGATCTCTATAATTCACCCCTCCACTTT.